The present entry profiles one T cell receptor (beta chain) with its context. Its antigen is unidentified. TCRdb redid the calling of the 5' RACE reads with MiXCR, one entry per CDR3 protein. The data contain 210,000 or so distinct CDR3 sequences, approximately 24% of them singletons. The sample belongs to a study of CD8 T cells in ankylosing spondylitis. Study-wide results and limits: In synovial fluid and blood from reactive arthritis, some motif variants were previously reported. Disease-linked clones were reportedly significantly enriched in matched ankylosing spondylitis synovial fluid.

After removal of 7 bases from V and 0 bases from J, the junction contained 9 bases not matched to a gene. Germline CDR1 reads LNHDA; CDR2 reads SQIVND (reference sequence). This CDR3 has 19 amino acids. The clonotype originates from a male donor with ankylosing spondylitis or in good health (not recorded which). This rearrangement joins TRBV19 to TRBJ2-1; 16 nucleotides align to TRBD2. The sample was blood, either unsorted or a sorted T cell fraction (not recorded which). The CDR3 loop is CASTTPGLAGGSSYNEQFF. In nucleotides, the CDR3 is TGTGCCAGTACCACACCGGGACTAGCGGGAGGGAGCTCCTACAATGAGCAGTTCTTC.